A single sample gave rise to the 13 T cell receptor beta chains below, sequenced in a study of T cells in Graves' hyperthyroidism and ophthalmopathy. RNA transcripts served as the template for amplifying TCR beta CDR3 regions. HTBI primers were used for first-round RT-PCR of the TCR CDR3. TCRdb passed the multiplex PCR reads through MiXCR, listing each CDR3 protein once. The data contain roughly 570,000 distinct CDR3 sequences, about half of them singletons. Sequenced: peripheral blood or thyroid tissue (not recorded which). These TCRs come from an adult woman with Graves' disease, either hyperthyroidism or ophthalmopathy (not recorded which).

This clonotype was observed many times. The genes are TRBV6-1 and TRBJ2-7; 8 bases fit TRBD2. Per the germline V gene, CDR1 is MNHNS and CDR2 is SASEGT. The CDR3 has 15 residues. The ends lost 4 bases at V and 0 bases at J; junction bases unmatched: 5. CDR3 residues: CASSATSGSSYEQYF. The CDR3 DNA sequence: TGTGCCAGCAGTGCTACTAGCGGTAGCTCCTACGAGCAGTACTTC.

This chain uses TRBV25-1 with TRBJ1-2; tentative D call: TRBD1 (6 bases). CDR1 and CDR2 from the germline V gene are MGHDK and SYGVNS. V dropped 5 bases and J dropped 8 bases, with 24 bases sitting between them. The CDR3 has 16 residues. The CDR3 DNA is TGTGCCAGCAGTTACGACGCCCCGGGGGGCGCGGGAGGCTACACCTTC. Its translation is CASSYDAPGGAGGYTF.

The chain is built from TRBV15 and TRBJ1-4; D is possibly TRBD1 (5 bases). V lost 2 bases and J lost 1, with 11 bases in between. Germline loops: CDR1 LNHNV, CDR2 YYDKDF (reference sequence). The CDR3 sequence is 16 residues long. Here the CDR3 reads CATSRSTGRTNEKLFF. CDR3 coding DNA: TGTGCCACCAGCAGATCTACAGGCAGAACTAATGAAAAACTGTTTTTT.

CDR3 sequence (DNA): TGTGCCATCAGTGAGGGGGACAGGACGAGGGATCAGCATTTT. As protein: CAISEGDRTRDQHF. This chain links TRBV10-3 with TRBJ1-5; 8 nucleotides match TRBD1. This CDR3 has 14 residues. V lost 2 bases and J lost 13; bases outside the gene matches: 10. Germline V gives CDR1 ENHRY, CDR2 SYGVKD.

This clonotype was found many times. CDR3 coding DNA: TGTGCCAGCAGTGGACCATTACCCACTGGGGCCAACGTCCTGACTTTC. Protein: CASSGPLPTGANVLTF. This chain links TRBV2 with TRBJ2-6; unclear D gene. The CDR3 loop spans 16 amino acids. In germline, CDR1 is SNHLY, CDR2 FYNNEI. V was clipped by 4 bases and J by 2 bases, with 12 bases between them.

This clonotype has ten or more counts. The V call is TRBV29-1, the J call TRBJ1-1, with D perhaps TRBD1 (6 bases). Trimming shortened V by 6 bases and J by 4 bases, and 9 bases separated the two germline ends. CDR1 is SQVTM, CDR2 ANQGSEA, per germline. The CDR3 loop spans 11 amino acids. CDR3: CSVQGGTEAFF. Here the CDR3 DNA reads TGCAGCGTACAGGGAGGCACTGAAGCTTTCTTT.

This clonotype has a count of ten or more. This chain uses TRBV3-1 with TRBJ2-5, with D unclear. Germline CDR1 is LGHDT and CDR2 is YNNKEL (reference sequence). Trimming removed 3 bases from V and 9 bases from J, with 14 bases in between. The CDR3 is made up of 13 amino acids. CDR3 in DNA: TGTGCCAGCAGCCAGAGCGAGAGATTCTCCCAGTACTTC. Amino acid sequence: CASSQSERFSQYF.

V usage is TRBV24-1 and J usage is TRBJ1-5; D is undetermined. The CDR3 contains 13 residues. The V and J ends lost 4 bases and 11 bases respectively, with 14 bases between them. Germline V gene data show CDR1 as KGHDR and CDR2 as SFDVKD. CDR3 DNA sequence: TGTGCCACCAGTGAACACGTCCAAGAGACCCAGCATTTT. Translating gives CATSEHVQETQHF.

This clonotype came up a few times. One base away lies a much larger clone, so this may be a sequencing read error. The rearrangement uses TRBV2 and TRBJ2-2, with D perhaps TRBD2 (5 bases). Germline V gene data show CDR1 as SNHLY and CDR2 as FYNNEI. The CDR3 is made up of 14 amino acids. Between the trimmed V and J ends, which lost 7 bases and 6 bases, there was a span of 15 bases. CDR3 DNA: TGTGCCAGCATAGGAGCGACTAACGCCGGGGAGCTGTTTTTT. It encodes CASIGATNAGELFF.

This clonotype was seen many times. The rearrangement links TRBV7-9 to TRBJ2-7; the D call may be TRBD1 or TRBD2 (6 bases each). This CDR3 has 14 amino acids. Deletions cut 1 base from V and 1 base from J, with 8 bases between. The germline gives CDR1 SEHNR, CDR2 FQNEAQ (reference sequence). The CDR3 nucleotides read TGTGCCAGCAGCTTAGGAGGGGGGTCCTACGAGCAGTACTTC. Protein: CASSLGGGSYEQYF.

This clonotype was found a few times. The final CDR3 position lacks the conserved phenylalanine or tryptophan, pointing to a likely read error. The DNA is left out, because the CDR3 cannot be placed on it with certainty; the CDR3 is given as TCRdb lists it. The chain combines TRBV9 with TRBJ2-6; whether TRBD1, the table's D call, matches the DNA was not checked. The CDR3 contains 9 residues when both ends are counted. Germline V gene sequence: CDR1 SGDLS, CDR2 YYNGEE. CDR3 in amino acids: CASSPEGGT.

This clonotype came up a few times. The V and J genes are TRBV7-3 and TRBJ2-7, with 7 bases matching TRBD1. CDR1 and CDR2 (germline): SGHTA, FQGTGA. The CDR3 is 9 amino acids. CDR3 DNA: TGTGCCAGCAGAGAGGGACAGAACGTC. This sequence encodes CASREGQNV.

This clonotype was counted at least ten times. The V call is TRBV5-1, the J call TRBJ2-2, with D perhaps TRBD2 (5 bases). Germline values: CDR1 SGHRS, CDR2 YFSETQ. V was cut by 6 bases and J by 3 bases, with 9 bases left in between. The length of the CDR3 is 13 residues. In DNA form, the CDR3 reads TGCGCCAGCACCTCGGACTACACCGGGGAGCTGTTTTTT. Its protein is CASTSDYTGELFF.